The entry below describes one T cell receptor (beta chain). Its matching antigen is unknown. This CDR3 is 15 amino acids long. From germline, CDR1 is SGHRS and CDR2 YFSETQ. Losses at the gene ends were 4 bases for V and 5 bases for J; bases not matched to a gene: 7. The data originate from a study of graft-versus-host responses after intestinal transplantation. Study summary: Every one of the recipients received anti-thymocyte globulin induction and afterwards took tacrolimus and steroids for roughly three years.

Data came from immunoSEQ multiplex PCR; TCRdb stores just in-frame clones and leaves some out. The sample carries under 20,000 clones, approximately 89% recorded once. General study findings and limits: After transplant, early declines in HvG clones were associated with peak levels of circulating GvH clones. Graft-donor T cell macrochimerism in patients accompanied high graft-versus-host to host-versus-graft clonal ratios in allografts.

The TCR sequence derives from a human patient who received an intestinal transplant, so some T cells may come from the graft donor. Specimen: PBMCs, collected roughly 32 weeks after intestinal transplant. This chain connects TRBV5-1 to TRBJ2-5; 11 bases map to TRBD2. Here the CDR3 reads CASSPFTSGGETQYF. DNA of the CDR3: TGCGCCAGCAGCCCATTTACTAGCGGGGGTGAGACCCAGTACTTC.